The TCR beta chain described here comes from a study of STAT5B mutations in CD4+ large granular lymphocyte leukemia. Measured with immunoSEQ multiplex PCR; TCRdb has only the in-frame clones, and not every one. The sample has about 40,000 clones; about 81% are singletons. This CDR3 contains 14 residues. Germline loops: CDR1 ENHRY, CDR2 SYGVKD. V shed 3 bases and J shed 3 bases, with 11 bases lying between them. V usage is TRBV10-3 and J usage is TRBJ1-2; no clear D gene. The clonotype originates from a human donor in good health. Sequenced material: CD4+ T cells from blood buffy coats. CDR3 sequence: CAISEHPRDYGYTF. The CDR3 nucleotides read TGTGCCATCAGTGAACACCCGAGGGACTATGGCTACACCTTC.